The 32 T cell receptor beta chains below come from one sample, sequenced in a study of blood T cell repertoires in COVID-19. TCRdb's copy holds only in-frame clones and misses some; the assay was immunoSEQ multiplex PCR. The sample consists of 150,000 to 200,000 clones, over 80% of them appearing once. The sample taken for sequencing was peripheral blood. The receptors originated from a woman in her twenties or thirties with acute or convalescent COVID-19.

The chain joins TRBV4-1 to TRBJ1-4; 7 bases are shared with TRBD1. Germline V gene sequence: CDR1 MGHRA, CDR2 YSYEKL. The CDR3 is made up of 16 amino acids. J gave up 8 bases and V 0 bases, and 9 bases lay outside the gene matches. CDR3 sequence reads: CASSQESATGWEKLFF. The CDR3 DNA follows: TGCGCCAGCAGCCAAGAGAGCGCGACAGGGTGGGAAAAACTGTTTTTT.

V and J are TRBV12-3 or TRBV12-4 and TRBJ2-5; a possible D gene is TRBD1 (5 bases). The V and J ends lost 5 bases and 5 bases respectively, with 12 bases between them. This CDR3 spans 13 amino acids. CDR3 bases: TGTGCCAGCAGTCGACAGATCAGGGAGACCCAGTACTTC. Translated, it gives CASSRQIRETQYF.

V is TRBV20-1 and J is TRBJ1-5; TRBD1 might be the D (6 bases). Trimming left V 5 bases short and J 4 bases short, with 21 bases between. CDR1 and CDR2 (germline): DFQATT, SNEGSKA (reference sequence). The CDR3 totals 16 residues. CDR3: CSARGQSDTFNQPQHF. The CDR3 nucleotides read TGCAGTGCTCGTGGACAGTCCGACACCTTTAATCAGCCCCAGCATTTT.

V usage is TRBV6-2 or TRBV6-3 and J usage is TRBJ2-1; TRBD2 matches 14 bases. Trimming cost V 5 bases and J 6 bases; bases outside gene matches: 9. The CDR3 is made up of 17 amino acids. In germline, CDR1 is MNHEY, CDR2 SVGEGT. CDR3 in amino acids: CASSPLPGLAGVNEQFF. CDR3 coding DNA: TGTGCCAGCAGTCCCCTACCGGGACTAGCGGGGGTCAATGAGCAGTTCTTC.

The genes are TRBV11-2 and TRBJ1-5; D unresolved. Trimming pared 2 bases from V and 6 bases from J, leaving 11 bases between. Germline V gene data show CDR1 as SGHAT and CDR2 as FQNNGV. CDR3 size: 14 residues. This CDR3 reads CASSLTSVGQPQHF. CDR3 in DNA: TGTGCCAGCAGCTTAACGTCTGTCGGTCAGCCCCAGCATTTT.

V gene TRBV12-3 or TRBV12-4 combines with J gene TRBJ2-2; no reliable D call. V lost 3 bases, J lost 6 bases, and 5 bases lay in between. There are 12 residues in the CDR3. Written as DNA, the CDR3 is TGTGCCAGCAGTTTCTTCGCCGGGGAGCTGTTTTTT. Amino acid sequence: CASSFFAGELFF.

The V and J genes are TRBV9 and TRBJ1-1; D call uncertain. This CDR3 is built from 13 residues. V gave up 2 bases and J gave up 5 bases, with 10 bases separating them. Germline assignment: CDR1 SGDLS and CDR2 YYNGEE. The CDR3 DNA sequence: TGTGCCAGCAGCGTTGGGCAGGCGACTGAAGCTTTCTTT. It translates to CASSVGQATEAFF.

The rearrangement links TRBV11-2 to TRBJ2-2, with 10 bases lining up with TRBD2. Germline loops: CDR1 SGHAT, CDR2 FQNNGV. This CDR3 spans 14 amino acids. V trimming: 5 bases; J trimming: 6 bases; junction bases outside the gene matches: 3. The CDR3 is CASSHGLAAGELFF. The CDR3 region has the DNA TGTGCCAGCAGCCATGGACTAGCGGCCGGGGAGCTGTTTTTT.

The chain carries TRBV6-6 and TRBJ2-7, with D perhaps matching TRBD1 (6 bases). Per germline, CDR1 MNHNY and CDR2 SVGAGI (reference sequence). This CDR3 contains 14 residues. V lost 6 bases to trimming and J lost 1 base, with 13 bases between them. As DNA, the CDR3 is TGTGCCAGCAGGGAAGTACAGGGATCCTACGAGCAGTACTTC. This sequence encodes CASREVQGSYEQYF.

This clone was observed a single time. The chain carries TRBV28 and TRBJ1-6; 7 bases are shared with TRBD1. The V segment lost 7 bases and the J segment 10 bases; nucleotides outside the gene matches: 7. The germline V gene has CDR1 MDHEN and CDR2 SYDVKM. The CDR3 is 13 amino acids. In nucleotides, the CDR3 is TGTGCCAGCATCCGACAGGGACGATCACCCCTCCACTTT. Translation gives CASIRQGRSPLHF.

This chain connects TRBV7-9 to TRBJ2-1, with 7 bases fitting TRBD2. The germline gives CDR1 SEHNR, CDR2 FQNEAQ (reference sequence). With V trimmed by 5 bases and J by 6 bases, 7 bases remained unmatched. The CDR3 extends over 14 amino acids. The CDR3 DNA reads TGTGCCAGCAGCCCGGTGACTAGCACCAATGAGCAGTTCTTC. Translated: CASSPVTSTNEQFF.

The chain joins TRBV13 to TRBJ2-1; 7 bases line up with TRBD2. V shed 5 bases and J 8 bases; nucleotides not matched to a gene: 9. The CDR3 runs 14 residues. Germline lookup yields CDR1 PRHDT and CDR2 FYEKMQ (reference sequence). The CDR3 coding sequence is TGTGCCAGCAGCCCGGGACTACCCCACGATGAGCAGTTCTTC. This translates into CASSPGLPHDEQFF.

The J gene is TRBJ2-1, the V gene TRBV5-4; 10 bases match TRBD1. Germline values: CDR1 SGHNT, CDR2 YYREEE (reference sequence). This CDR3 has 19 amino acids. The trim removed 3 bases at V and 8 bases at J, leaving 20 bases unmatched. CDR3 sequence: CASSSGTGAPGGSLYEQFF. The CDR3 DNA reads TGTGCCAGCAGCTCCGGGACAGGGGCACCGGGAGGGTCCCTGTATGAGCAGTTCTTC.

The rearrangement uses TRBV7-9 and TRBJ2-5, with D unclear. Trimming removed 5 bases at V and 4 bases at J, with 5 bases between. The germline V gene encodes CDR1 SEHNR and CDR2 FQNEAQ (reference sequence). The length of the CDR3 is 11 residues. CDR3 loop: CASSQLETQYF. DNA for the CDR3: TGTGCCAGCAGCCAACTAGAGACCCAGTACTTC.

The chain couples TRBV4-2 to TRBJ2-2, with TRBD2 as a possible D gene (5 bases). The CDR3 has 16 residues. Looked up from germline, CDR1 is LGHNA and CDR2 is YNFKEQ. Between the trimmed V and J ends, which lost 8 bases and 1 base, there was a span of 17 bases. CDR3: CASGPSGALNTGELFF. DNA for the CDR3: TGTGCCAGCGGGCCGAGCGGAGCGTTGAACACCGGGGAGCTGTTTTTT.

This chain connects TRBV29-1 to TRBJ2-7; no clear D gene. The CDR3 covers 13 residues. V lost 6 bases, J lost 4 bases, and 16 bases lay in between. Germline V gene data show CDR1 as SQVTM and CDR2 as ANQGSEA. CDR3 amino acids: CSVRADNRYEQYF. The CDR3, as DNA: TGCAGCGTACGAGCCGACAATCGATACGAGCAGTACTTC.

This rearrangement joins TRBV28 to TRBJ1-1; 10 bases align to TRBD1. With V trimmed by 5 bases and J by 5 bases, 5 bases remained unmatched. Germline-derived CDR1 and CDR2 are MDHEN and SYDVKM. This CDR3 comprises 14 residues. The CDR3: CASSLDRGGTEAFF. The CDR3 DNA is TGTGCCAGCAGTCTGGACAGGGGGGGGACTGAAGCTTTCTTT.

V usage is TRBV28 and J usage is TRBJ2-7; TRBD2 is a possible D gene (5 bases). The CDR3 runs to 15 residues. V was shortened by 6 bases and J by 7 bases, with 22 bases between the two germline ends. The V gene's germline CDR1 is MDHEN and CDR2 SYDVKM. The DNA of the CDR3 is TGTGCCAGCAGCCTGCCGGGATCCCAATCGGGGGAGCAGTACTTC. Its protein product is CASSLPGSQSGEQYF.

CDR3 in DNA: TGTGCCAGCAGCAACAGGGGGCTTATCTCCTATGGCTACACCTTC. This gives the protein CASSNRGLISYGYTF. The V gene is TRBV3-1 (or the pseudogene TRBV3-2), the J gene TRBJ1-2; 9 nucleotides agree with TRBD1. Looked up from germline, CDR1 is LGHDT and CDR2 is YNNKEL (reference sequence). The CDR3 is 15 amino acids. V lost 5 bases to trimming and J lost 4 bases; unmatched junction nucleotides: 8.

This chain connects TRBV3-1 (or the pseudogene TRBV3-2) to TRBJ2-3; 9 positions agree with TRBD2. CDR3 length equals 16 residues. The junction had 5 bases not matched to a gene; V was cut back by 1 base and J by 3 bases. Germline V gives CDR1 LGHDT, CDR2 YNNKEL (reference sequence). The CDR3 sequence is CASSQGASGKTDTQYF. CDR3 in DNA: TGTGCCAGCAGCCAAGGGGCTAGCGGGAAAACAGATACGCAGTATTTT.

CDR3 in amino acids: CASSPNFANEKLFF. The CDR3 nucleotides read TGTGCCAGCTCACCAAATTTCGCTAATGAAAAACTGTTTTTT. The chain employs TRBV18 and TRBJ1-4; unclear D gene. Germline V gives CDR1 KGHSH, CDR2 LQKENI. The V end lost 2 bases, the J end lost 3 bases, and 7 bases lay between the germline ends. The CDR3 consists of 14 residues.

The CDR3: CASSFGGTVAYEQYF. CDR3 bases: TGTGCCAGCAGCTTTGGTGGGACAGTGGCCTACGAGCAGTACTTC. The chain recombines TRBV7-2 with TRBJ2-7; 7 bases are shared with TRBD1. Germline CDR1 and CDR2: SGHTA and FQGNSA. CDR3 size: 15 residues. V trimming: 3 bases; J trimming: 2 bases; junction bases outside the gene matches: 7.

This clone occurred many times. The V gene is TRBV10-3, the J gene TRBJ1-2; 9 bases are shared with TRBD1. V was pared by 3 bases and J by 4 bases, with 9 bases of the junction left unmatched. In germline, CDR1 is ENHRY, CDR2 SYGVKD. This CDR3 is built from 16 residues. The CDR3 sequence is CAISDFETGGIYGYTF. The CDR3 DNA is TGTGCCATCAGTGATTTCGAGACAGGGGGGATCTATGGCTACACCTTC.

The chain carries TRBV5-1 and TRBJ2-5; 7 nucleotides agree with TRBD1. This CDR3 contains 13 residues. Trimming removed 0 bases from V and 7 bases from J; junction bases left unmatched: 3. CDR1 is SGHRS and CDR2 is YFSETQ in the germline V gene. DNA of the CDR3: TGCGCCAGCAGCTTGGAGCAGGGGGTGACCCAGTACTTC. This translates into CASSLEQGVTQYF.

As DNA, the CDR3 is TGTGCCAGCAGTTTCCAAGAGGGACACTCTGGAAACACCATATATTTT. Protein product: CASSFQEGHSGNTIYF. The chain has TRBV28 and TRBJ1-3, with a possible D match to TRBD1 (6 bases). This CDR3 is 16 amino acids long. Trimming took off 3 bases at V and 0 bases at J, with 12 bases between the two ends. CDR1 is MDHEN and CDR2 is SYDVKM in the germline V gene.

CDR3 in DNA: TGTGCCAGCAGCCAAGATCCAATACAGGATATGAACACTGAAGCTTTCTTT. It encodes CASSQDPIQDMNTEAFF. The chain employs TRBV4-2 and TRBJ1-1, with D perhaps TRBD1 (5 bases). This CDR3 is built from 17 residues. V gave up 0 bases and J gave up 0 bases, with 14 bases separating them. Per the germline V gene, CDR1 is LGHNA and CDR2 is YNFKEQ.

This clone has only one observation. The rearrangement links TRBV9 to TRBJ2-2; 7 bases match TRBD1. V shed 3 bases and J 9 bases; nucleotides not matched to a gene: 8. There are 14 residues in the CDR3. Per the germline V gene, CDR1 is SGDLS and CDR2 is YYNGEE. CDR3 loop: CASSDNRGRRELFF. The CDR3 DNA is TGTGCCAGCAGCGACAACAGGGGAAGAAGGGAGCTGTTTTTT.

The J gene is TRBJ2-7, the V gene TRBV11-2; D unclear. Germline lookup yields CDR1 SGHAT and CDR2 FQNNGV. This CDR3 spans 13 amino acids. The V gene lost 3 bases and the J gene lost 2 bases, with 8 bases spanning the gap. The CDR3 here is CASSFPVAYEQYF. The CDR3 nucleotides are TGTGCCAGCAGCTTCCCAGTCGCCTACGAGCAGTACTTC. Together with reference TRBV11-2 and TRBJ2-7, the CDR3 gives the full variable domain: EAGVAQSPRYKIIEKRQSVAFWCNPISGHATLYWYQQILGQGPKLLIQFQNNGVVDDSQLPKDRFSAERLKGVDSTLKIQPAKLEDSAVYLCASSFPVAYEQYFGPGTRLTVT.

The chain links TRBV6-5 to TRBJ1-5; TRBD1 matches at 9 bases. V shed 10 bases and J 6 bases; nucleotides not matched to a gene: 13. The CDR3 runs 15 residues. Germline lookup yields CDR1 MNHEY and CDR2 SVGAGI. The CDR3 DNA sequence: TGTGCCACTGACGAACAGGGGGCGAAAGGTCAGCCCCAGCATTTT. Translating gives CATDEQGAKGQPQHF.

This clone was counted once. V usage is TRBV13 and J usage is TRBJ2-7; a possible D gene is TRBD1 (5 bases). The V gene's germline CDR1 is PRHDT and CDR2 FYEKMQ (reference sequence). The CDR3 sequence is 14 residues long. Trimming pared 0 bases from V and 2 bases from J, leaving 8 bases between. DNA for the CDR3: TGTGCCAGCAGCTTAGGACAGGTGACCTACGAGCAGTACTTC. Translated: CASSLGQVTYEQYF.

The CDR3 nucleotides are TGTGCCAGCAGCCAAGAATTCGGGGTTGGCGATCAGCCCCAGCATTTT. Its protein product is CASSQEFGVGDQPQHF. The chain recombines TRBV3-1 (or the pseudogene TRBV3-2) with TRBJ1-5; D not certain. The germline V gene has CDR1 LGHDT and CDR2 YNNKEL (reference sequence). The CDR3 spans 16 residues. V dropped 0 bases and J dropped 5 bases, with 14 bases sitting between them.

The rearrangement joins TRBV6-5 to TRBJ2-3; TRBD1 is a possible D gene (6 bases). This CDR3 contains 15 residues. Trimming pared 2 bases from V and 3 bases from J, leaving 12 bases between. CDR1 MNHEY and CDR2 SVGAGI come from the germline V gene. CDR3 sequence (DNA): TGTGCCAGCAGTTACGGCCAGGGGCGAACAGATACGCAGTATTTT. Translating it yields CASSYGQGRTDTQYF.